This T cell receptor beta chain emerged from a study of T cell responses to AZD1222 COVID-19 vaccine. Sequencing used immunoSEQ multiplex PCR; TCRdb keeps in-frame clones, though not all of them. This repertoire shows 120,000 or so clones, around 93% found once; its top ten account for 2.9%. Study-wide results and limits: Vaccine-associated CD4 TCRs spanned spike, dominant at 160-218 and 743-854.

This CDR3 is 13 amino acids long. Germline CDR1 and CDR2: LNHNV and YYDKDF (reference sequence). Between the trimmed V and J ends, which lost 0 bases and 5 bases, there was a span of 5 bases. Points on this clone: No antigen is known for it.

The clonotype was recovered from an adult who received the AZD1222 COVID-19 vaccine. Sequenced here: peripheral blood, sampled 28 days after the second AZD1222 dose. V usage is TRBV15 and J usage is TRBJ1-5; D is uncertain. CDR3 sequence: CATSREEDQPQHF. In nucleotides, the CDR3 is TGTGCCACCAGCAGAGAGGAGGATCAGCCCCAGCATTTT.